The 8 T cell receptor beta chains given below trace back to one sample, sequenced in a study of blood T cells in healthy people across ages. Through a sample-barcoded 5' primer and a J-beta primer mix, a second PCR was run for about 6 to 11 cycles. Via MiXCR, TCRdb re-called the 5' RACE reads, giving one row per CDR3 protein. The repertoire consists of roughly 550,000 distinct CDR3 sequences, with less than 25% occurring once and the leading ten covering around 10%. This same sample was also taken into another study, of T cells of mothers and their children.

The sequenced sample consisted of blood. The source of these receptors is a boy aged 5-17 years in good health.

The chain has TRBV4-1 and TRBJ2-1; no firm D call. With 2 bases removed from V and 8 bases from J, the gap between germline ends came to 19 bases. Germline-derived CDR1 and CDR2 are MGHRA and YSYEKL. CDR3 length: 16 residues. CDR3 loop: CASSQSPGLIKDEQFF. The CDR3 DNA follows: TGCGCCAGCAGCCAAAGCCCCGGGTTAATCAAAGATGAGCAGTTCTTC.

J is TRBJ2-7 and V is TRBV4-3; 7 nucleotides match TRBD2. With V trimmed by 3 bases and J by 0 bases, 8 bases remained unmatched. CDR1 is LGHNA and CDR2 is YSLEER in the germline V gene. The CDR3 has 16 residues. The CDR3 spells CASSQGRELSSYEQYF. In DNA, the CDR3 is TGCGCCAGCAGCCAGGGGAGGGAGCTGAGCTCCTACGAGCAGTACTTC.

This clonotype showed up just a few times. This chain links TRBV11-2 with TRBJ1-1; TRBD1 matches 7 bases. Germline V gene data show CDR1 as SGHAT and CDR2 as FQNNGV. V lost 7 bases and J lost 12; bases outside the gene matches: 8. The CDR3 spans 11 residues. The CDR3 sequence: CASTQGVFPFF. As DNA, the CDR3 is TGTGCCAGCACCCAGGGGGTTTTTCCTTTCTTT.

CDR3 sequence reads: CATSDPRQGGKETQYF. The CDR3 region has the DNA TGTGCCACCAGTGATCCTCGACAGGGTGGTAAAGAGACCCAGTACTTC. The chain employs TRBV24-1 and TRBJ2-5; 7 bases line up with TRBD1. With V trimmed by 3 bases and J by 3 bases, 9 bases remained unmatched. Per germline, CDR1 KGHDR and CDR2 SFDVKD. The CDR3 extends over 16 amino acids.

The V call is TRBV30, the J call TRBJ2-2, with D perhaps matching TRBD1 (6 bases). V lost 6 bases to trimming and J lost 0 bases, with 14 bases between them. Germline CDR1 reads GTSNPN; CDR2 reads SVGIG (reference sequence). The CDR3 loop spans 15 amino acids. CDR3 protein: CACGVGAANTGELFF. CDR3 nucleotide sequence: TGTGCCTGTGGTGTGGGGGCGGCGAACACCGGGGAGCTGTTTTTT.

The V gene is TRBV7-8, the J gene TRBJ2-7; D may correspond to TRBD1 or TRBD2 (5 bases each). Looked up from germline, CDR1 is SGHVS and CDR2 is FQNEAQ. The CDR3 has 14 amino acids. The V end lost 0 bases, the J end lost 2 bases, and 8 bases lay between the germline ends. The CDR3 DNA is TGTGCCAGCAGCTTAGCTCTGGGACCCTACGAGCAGTACTTC. Translating it yields CASSLALGPYEQYF.

This rearrangement joins TRBV7-8 to TRBJ2-5; D not resolved. The length of the CDR3 is 16 residues. Germline values: CDR1 SGHVS, CDR2 FQNEAQ. V lost 4 bases and J lost 5, with 20 bases in between. The CDR3: CASSSNRARNRETQYF. The CDR3 DNA reads as TGTGCCAGCAGCTCGAATAGGGCGCGGAATCGGGAGACCCAGTACTTC.

This clonotype was observed a handful of times. The chain has TRBV4-3 and TRBJ2-5; 8 bases map to TRBD2. The DNA end is a closer match to TRBJ2-1, so the J assignment may be wrong. Germline V gene lookup returns CDR1 LGHNA and CDR2 YSLEER. The CDR3 consists of 13 residues. Written as DNA, the CDR3 is TGCGCCAGCAGCCAGGGACTAGTTAATGAGCAGTTCTTC. Its translation: CASSQGLVNEQFF.